This T cell receptor (beta chain) originates from a study of OX40 agonist ivuxolimab in advanced cancers. Data came from immunoSEQ multiplex PCR; TCRdb stores just in-frame clones and leaves some out. The sample holds approximately 64,000 clones, 86% seen once. Findings and limits, study-wide: Certain nonresponding patients likewise had low normalized T-cell clonal expansion.

The sample holds one count of this clone. Its antigen is currently unknown. V shed 0 bases and J shed 4 bases, with 9 bases lying between them. The germline CDR1 and CDR2 sequences are MNHNS and SASEGT. This CDR3 has 14 amino acids. Sample: CD4+ or CD8+ T cells sorted from blood, taken in a trial of the OX40 agonist ivuxolimab. This receptor was obtained from an adult with an advanced solid tumor such as melanoma, head and neck, liver or kidney cancer. The chain carries TRBV6-1 and TRBJ1-2; the D gene is possibly TRBD1 (5 bases). CDR3 sequence reads: CASSEAPRVYGYTF. For the CDR3, the DNA is TGTGCCAGCAGTGAAGCGCCCAGGGTCTATGGCTACACCTTC.